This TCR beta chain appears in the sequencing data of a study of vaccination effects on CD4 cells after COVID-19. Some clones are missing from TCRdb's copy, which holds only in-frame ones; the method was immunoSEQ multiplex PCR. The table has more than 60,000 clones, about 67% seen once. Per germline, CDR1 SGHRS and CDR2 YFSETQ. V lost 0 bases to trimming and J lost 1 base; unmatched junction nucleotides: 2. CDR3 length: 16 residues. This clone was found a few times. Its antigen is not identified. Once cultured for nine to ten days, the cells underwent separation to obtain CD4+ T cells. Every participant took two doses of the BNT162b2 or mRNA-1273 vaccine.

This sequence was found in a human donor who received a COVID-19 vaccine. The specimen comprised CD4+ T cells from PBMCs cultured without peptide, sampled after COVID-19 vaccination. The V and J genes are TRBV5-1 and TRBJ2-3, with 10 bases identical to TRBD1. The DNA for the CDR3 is TGCGCCAGCAGCTTGGGCGGGACAGGGGGCACAGATACGCAGTATTTT. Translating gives CASSLGGTGGTDTQYF. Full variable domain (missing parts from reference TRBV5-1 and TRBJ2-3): KAGVTQTPRYLIKTRGQQVTLSCSPISGHRSVSWYQQTPGQGLQFLFEYFSETQRNKGNFPGRFSGRQFSNSRSEMNVSTLELGDSALYLCASSLGGTGGTDTQYFGPGTRLTVL.